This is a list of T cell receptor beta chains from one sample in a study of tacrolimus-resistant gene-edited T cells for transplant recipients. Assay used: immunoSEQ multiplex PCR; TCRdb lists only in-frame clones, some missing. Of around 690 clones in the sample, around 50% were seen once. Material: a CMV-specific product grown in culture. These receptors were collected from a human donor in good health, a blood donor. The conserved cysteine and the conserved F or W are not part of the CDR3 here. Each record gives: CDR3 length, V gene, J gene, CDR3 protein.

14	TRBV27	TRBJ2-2	ASSPPTALNTGELF
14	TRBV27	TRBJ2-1	ASSRVAGGVYNEQF
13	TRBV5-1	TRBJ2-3	ASSLGLQSTDTQY
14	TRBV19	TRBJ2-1	ASSITSSSSYNEQF
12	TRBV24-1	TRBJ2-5	ASQVGQGLETQY
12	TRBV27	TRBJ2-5	ASSNTRGRETQY
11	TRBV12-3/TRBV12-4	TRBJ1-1	ASTDNSNTEAF
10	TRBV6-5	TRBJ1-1	ASSYSTTEAF
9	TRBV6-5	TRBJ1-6	ASSTGQFLH
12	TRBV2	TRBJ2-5	ASSNSDSQETQY
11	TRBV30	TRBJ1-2	AWSGGLHYGYT
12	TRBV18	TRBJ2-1	ASSNGFRDNEQF
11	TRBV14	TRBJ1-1	ASSQSPGGRAF
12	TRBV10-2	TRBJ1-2	ASTPRGLFYGYT
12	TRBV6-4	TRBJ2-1	ASSAGLENNEQF
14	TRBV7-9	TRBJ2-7	ASSSYGTGGSPEQY
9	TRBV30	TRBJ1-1	AWSRQTEAF
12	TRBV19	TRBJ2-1	ASSGGNLYNEQF
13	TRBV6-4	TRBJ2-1	ASSDSPEPSGEQF
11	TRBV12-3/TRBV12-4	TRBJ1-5	ASSLAGDQPQH
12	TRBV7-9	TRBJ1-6	ASSLPGGNSPLH
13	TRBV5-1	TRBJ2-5	ASSLTGGVAETQY
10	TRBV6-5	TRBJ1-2	ATRRVNYGYT
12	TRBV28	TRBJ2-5	ASEGTGDSETQY
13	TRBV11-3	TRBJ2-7	ASSLETGASYEQY
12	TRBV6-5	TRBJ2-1	ASINGGPSDEQF
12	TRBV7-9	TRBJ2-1	ASSAPDRDNEQF
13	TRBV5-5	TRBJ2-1	ASSFRDIDFDEQF
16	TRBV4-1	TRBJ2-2	ASSPLGPRGAHTGELF
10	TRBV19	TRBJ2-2	ASSLRSGELF